The 18 T cell receptor beta chains below were found in one sample sequenced in a study of CD8 T cells in Susac syndrome. With random hexamers, 0.5 to 1 ug RNA was reverse transcribed. MiXCR, run by TCRdb on the immunoSEQ multiplex PCR reads, gives a single entry per CDR3 protein. Of 55,000 to 70,000 distinct CDR3 sequences in the sample, more than 85% are singletons; the top ten hold roughly 0.25%. The sample taken for sequencing was CD8+ T cells from PBMCs. The receptors shown here come from a human donor in good health.

The chain couples TRBV12-3 or TRBV12-4 to TRBJ2-2, with TRBD1 matching over 8 bases. This CDR3 is built from 15 residues. With 6 bases clipped from V and 4 bases from J, the junction kept 7 bases outside the gene matches. CDR3 residues: CASRPTGGSTGELFF. In DNA form, the CDR3 reads TGTGCCAGCAGGCCCACAGGGGGTAGCACCGGGGAGCTGTTTTTT.

The J gene is TRBJ1-2, the V gene TRBV27, with D perhaps TRBD1 (5 bases). The CDR3 consists of 14 residues. The V and J ends lost 6 bases and 2 bases respectively, with 13 bases between them. The germline CDR1 and CDR2 sequences are MNHEY and SMNVEV (reference sequence). The CDR3 loop is CASSLRGTNYGYTF. The CDR3 DNA follows: TGTGCCAGCAGCCTACGGGGCACCAACTATGGCTACACCTTC.

V and J are TRBV7-6 and TRBJ2-7; 8 positions match TRBD1. Germline loops: CDR1 SGHVS, CDR2 FNYEAQ. Trimming at V came to 5 bases and at J to 6 bases, leaving 6 bases not matched to a gene. This CDR3 is built from 13 residues. DNA of the CDR3: TGTGCCAGCAGCCCGGACAGGGCCCGCGAGCAGTACTTC. It yields the protein CASSPDRAREQYF.

The chain has TRBV19 and TRBJ2-6; unclear D gene. The germline V gene has CDR1 LNHDA and CDR2 SQIVND (reference sequence). The V end lost 7 bases, the J end lost 4 bases, and 8 bases lay between the germline ends. The CDR3 covers 13 residues. The CDR3 is CASIIPGANVLTF. The CDR3 DNA reads TGTGCCAGTATAATACCCGGGGCCAACGTCCTGACTTTC.

This clonotype came up a few times. DNA for the CDR3: TGCGCCAGCAGCTTGGTGGAGGGTGGGAAGGATGGCTACACCTTC. It yields the protein CASSLVEGGKDGYTF. The V call is TRBV5-1, the J call TRBJ1-2; D is undetermined. V shed 0 bases and J shed 6 bases, with 15 bases lying between them. The germline V gene has CDR1 SGHRS and CDR2 YFSETQ. This CDR3 contains 15 residues. Full variable domain (missing parts from reference TRBV5-1 and TRBJ1-2): KAGVTQTPRYLIKTRGQQVTLSCSPISGHRSVSWYQQTPGQGLQFLFEYFSETQRNKGNFPGRFSGRQFSNSRSEMNVSTLELGDSALYLCASSLVEGGKDGYTFGSGTRLTVV.

This chain uses TRBV6-4 with TRBJ2-1; TRBD2 agrees at 8 bases. Germline V gene lookup returns CDR1 MRHNA and CDR2 SNTAGT. The CDR3 runs to 15 residues. The V segment lost 2 bases and the J segment 6 bases; nucleotides outside the gene matches: 6. CDR3 DNA sequence: TGTGCCAGCAGTGACGGGCTAGCGGGCCTCAATGAGCAGTTCTTC. This translates into CASSDGLAGLNEQFF.

The V call is TRBV2, the J call TRBJ2-1, with 9 bases identical to TRBD1. The V segment lost 6 bases and the J segment 6 bases; nucleotides outside the gene matches: 9. The CDR3 has 15 residues. Germline CDR1 and CDR2: SNHLY and FYNNEI. The CDR3 nucleotides read TGTGCCAGCAGGGACAGGGGCAGTCTTAGCAATGAGCAGTTCTTC. Translated, it gives CASRDRGSLSNEQFF.

The CDR3 sequence: CATSRLGQINEKLFF. The DNA for the CDR3 is TGTGCCACCAGCAGGTTGGGACAGATAAATGAAAAACTGTTTTTT. V and J are TRBV15 and TRBJ1-4; 7 nucleotides agree with TRBD1. J was trimmed by 5 bases and V by 3 bases; bases with no gene match: 6. The CDR3 is 15 amino acids. Germline V lookup: CDR1 LNHNV, CDR2 YYDKDF (reference sequence).

The chain recombines TRBV19 with TRBJ2-1; TRBD1 aligns across 7 bases. The CDR3 has 15 residues. Trimming took 3 bases from V and 1 from J; bases not matched to a gene: 3. The germline CDR1 and CDR2 sequences are LNHDA and SQIVND (reference sequence). The CDR3 nucleotides read TGTGCCAGTAGTATCGGGGACAGTTCCTACAATGAGCAGTTCTTC. Encoded protein: CASSIGDSSYNEQFF.

V is TRBV24-1 and J is TRBJ1-2; possibly TRBD1 for D (5 bases). The germline V and J ends were trimmed by 4 bases and 3 bases, with 11 bases remaining between them. The CDR3 consists of 14 residues. Germline loops: CDR1 KGHDR, CDR2 SFDVKD. CDR3 amino acids: CATSDPGTDYGYTF. Here the CDR3 DNA reads TGTGCCACCAGTGACCCCGGGACCGACTATGGCTACACCTTC.

The V gene is TRBV6-2 or TRBV6-3, the J gene TRBJ2-2, with D hard to call. The CDR3 totals 13 residues. CDR1 and CDR2 (germline): MNHEY, SVGEGT. Trimming shortened V by 2 bases and J by 3 bases, and 4 bases separated the two germline ends. The CDR3 sequence is CASSYRDTGELFF. The CDR3 bases are TGTGCCAGCAGTTACAGGGACACCGGGGAGCTGTTTTTT.

This clonotype turned up a few times. This chain links TRBV15 with TRBJ2-7, with D uncertain. V lost 5 bases to trimming and J lost 4 bases, with 9 bases between them. Germline V gene sequence: CDR1 LNHNV, CDR2 YYDKDF (reference sequence). This CDR3 spans 12 amino acids. The CDR3 loop reads CATSSRRYEQYF. CDR3 bases: TGTGCCACCAGCTCCCGACGGTACGAGCAGTACTTC.

This sequence joins TRBV29-1 and TRBJ2-5; D unclear. CDR3 size: 12 residues. Germline V gene data show CDR1 as SQVTM and CDR2 as ANQGSEA. V lost 0 bases, J lost 5 bases, and 7 bases lay in between. CDR3 protein: CSVEESGETQYF. In DNA form, the CDR3 reads TGCAGCGTTGAAGAGAGTGGGGAGACCCAGTACTTC.

The V call is TRBV28, the J call TRBJ1-4, with D unresolved. Germline values: CDR1 MDHEN, CDR2 SYDVKM. Trimming stripped 6 bases from V and 0 bases from J, with 11 bases between. The CDR3 sequence is 15 residues long. The CDR3 loop is CASRPTGTTNEKLFF. The CDR3 DNA reads as TGTGCCAGCAGGCCGACGGGAACAACTAATGAAAAACTGTTTTTT.

As DNA, the CDR3 is TGTGCCAGCAGCTTAAGGTCAACTAATGAAAAACTGTTTTTT. Translating gives CASSLRSTNEKLFF. The chain combines TRBV5-4 with TRBJ1-4; D remains unclear. Between the trimmed V and J ends, which lost 2 bases and 0 bases, there was a span of 5 bases. The CDR3 spans 14 residues. The germline V gene encodes CDR1 SGHNT and CDR2 YYREEE (reference sequence).

The CDR3 sequence is CASSFGDSYNEQFF. The CDR3 DNA is TGTGCCAGCAGCTTTGGGGATTCCTACAATGAGCAGTTCTTC. The V call is TRBV5-6, the J call TRBJ2-1; the D is unclear. Germline CDR1 is SGHDT and CDR2 is YYEEEE. V lost 2 bases, J lost 1 base, and 7 bases lay in between. There are 14 residues in the CDR3.

V usage is TRBV27 and J usage is TRBJ1-5; tentatively, D is TRBD1 (5 bases). The CDR3 is 15 amino acids. Germline-derived CDR1 and CDR2 are MNHEY and SMNVEV (reference sequence). Trimming took 2 bases from V and 6 from J, leaving 14 bases between them. For the CDR3, the DNA is TGTGCCAGCAGTTTAGGGGGGGTAGACTCTCAGCCCCAGCATTTT. It codes for CASSLGGVDSQPQHF.

This clonotype was found a few times. V gene TRBV27 combines with J gene TRBJ2-7, with 8 bases matching TRBD2. The length of the CDR3 is 16 residues. The J segment lost 3 bases and the V segment lost 0 bases, leaving 7 bases of the junction unmatched. Germline values: CDR1 MNHEY, CDR2 SMNVEV (reference sequence). The CDR3 region is CASSLSAGGVIYEQYF. Here the CDR3 DNA reads TGTGCCAGCAGTTTATCGGCGGGGGGCGTAATCTACGAGCAGTACTTC.